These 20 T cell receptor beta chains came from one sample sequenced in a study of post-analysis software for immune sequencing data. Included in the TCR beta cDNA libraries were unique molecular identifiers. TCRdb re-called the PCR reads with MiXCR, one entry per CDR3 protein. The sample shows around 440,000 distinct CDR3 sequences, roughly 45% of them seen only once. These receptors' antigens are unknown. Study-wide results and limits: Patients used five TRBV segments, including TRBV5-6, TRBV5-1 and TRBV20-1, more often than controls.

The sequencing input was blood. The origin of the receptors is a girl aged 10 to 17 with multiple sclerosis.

The CDR3 sequence: CASSLSLSGRDNEQFF. CDR3 bases: TGCGCCAGCAGCTTGTCGTTGAGCGGGAGGGACAATGAGCAGTTCTTC. The chain employs TRBV5-1 and TRBJ2-1, with 10 bases fitting TRBD2. The germline V gene has CDR1 SGHRS and CDR2 YFSETQ. J was trimmed by 5 bases and V by 1 base; bases with no gene match: 6. The CDR3 length is 16 residues. The full variable domain, in which reference TRBV5-1 and TRBJ2-1 provide the parts outside the CDR3, is KAGVTQTPRYLIKTRGQQVTLSCSPISGHRSVSWYQQTPGQGLQFLFEYFSETQRNKGNFPGRFSGRQFSNSRSEMNVSTLELGDSALYLCASSLSLSGRDNEQFFGPGTRLTVL.

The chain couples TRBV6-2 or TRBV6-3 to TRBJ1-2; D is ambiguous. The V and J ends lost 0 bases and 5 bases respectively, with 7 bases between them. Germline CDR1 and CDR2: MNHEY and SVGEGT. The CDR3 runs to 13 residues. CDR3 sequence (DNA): TGTGCCAGCAGTTACTCGATGGGGTATGGCTACACCTTC. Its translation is CASSYSMGYGYTF.

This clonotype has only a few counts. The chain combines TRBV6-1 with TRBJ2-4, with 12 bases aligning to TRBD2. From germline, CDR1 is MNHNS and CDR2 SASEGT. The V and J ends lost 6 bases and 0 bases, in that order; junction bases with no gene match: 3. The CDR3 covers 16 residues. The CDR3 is CASRGLAGRAKNIQYF. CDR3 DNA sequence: TGTGCCAGCAGGGGACTAGCGGGTCGAGCCAAAAACATTCAGTACTTC.

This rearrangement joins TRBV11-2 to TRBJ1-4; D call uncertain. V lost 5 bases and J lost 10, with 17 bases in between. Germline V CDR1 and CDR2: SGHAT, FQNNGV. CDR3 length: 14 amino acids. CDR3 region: CASSPSDPSGKLFF. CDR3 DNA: TGTGCCAGCAGCCCGAGCGACCCGTCCGGAAAACTGTTTTTT.

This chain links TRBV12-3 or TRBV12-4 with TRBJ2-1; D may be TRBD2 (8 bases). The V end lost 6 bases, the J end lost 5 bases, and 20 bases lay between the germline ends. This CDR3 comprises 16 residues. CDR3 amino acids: CASSPPGGGRNNEQFF. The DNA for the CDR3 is TGTGCCAGCAGCCCACCGGGAGGGGGCCGCAACAATGAGCAGTTCTTC.

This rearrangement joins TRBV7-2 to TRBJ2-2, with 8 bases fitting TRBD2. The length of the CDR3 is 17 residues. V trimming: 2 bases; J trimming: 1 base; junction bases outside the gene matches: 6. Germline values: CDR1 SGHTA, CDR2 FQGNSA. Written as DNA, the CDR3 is TGTGCCAGCAGCTTAATGTTAGCGGGACGGAACACCGGGGAGCTGTTTTTT. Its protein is CASSLMLAGRNTGELFF.

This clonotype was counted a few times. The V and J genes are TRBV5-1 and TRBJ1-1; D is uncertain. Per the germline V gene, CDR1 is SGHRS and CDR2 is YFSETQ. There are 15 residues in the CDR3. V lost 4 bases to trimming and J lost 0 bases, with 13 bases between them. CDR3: CASSGRLDMNTEAFF. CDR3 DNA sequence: TGCGCCAGCAGCGGTCGCCTAGACATGAACACTGAAGCTTTCTTT. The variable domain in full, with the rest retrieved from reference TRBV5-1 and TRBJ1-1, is KAGVTQTPRYLIKTRGQQVTLSCSPISGHRSVSWYQQTPGQGLQFLFEYFSETQRNKGNFPGRFSGRQFSNSRSEMNVSTLELGDSALYLCASSGRLDMNTEAFFGQGTRLTVV.

The CDR3 loop reads CASSYQGNYGYTF. The CDR3 coding sequence is TGTGCCAGCAGTTACCAGGGCAACTATGGCTACACCTTC. The chain recombines TRBV6-5 with TRBJ1-2; D might be TRBD1 (5 bases). The V end lost 2 bases, the J end lost 2 bases, and 6 bases lay between the germline ends. The CDR3 length is 13 residues. CDR1 MNHEY and CDR2 SVGAGI come from the germline V gene.

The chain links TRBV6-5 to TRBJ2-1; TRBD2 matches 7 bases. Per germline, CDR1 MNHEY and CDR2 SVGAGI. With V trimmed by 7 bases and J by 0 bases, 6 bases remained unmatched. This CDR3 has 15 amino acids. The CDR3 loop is CASNMGGGSYNEQFF. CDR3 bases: TGTGCCAGCAATATGGGGGGGGGCTCCTACAATGAGCAGTTCTTC.

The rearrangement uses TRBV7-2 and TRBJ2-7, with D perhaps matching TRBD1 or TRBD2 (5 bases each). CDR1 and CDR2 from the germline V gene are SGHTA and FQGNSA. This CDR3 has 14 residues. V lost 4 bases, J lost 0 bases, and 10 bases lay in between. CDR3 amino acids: CASSWDRYSYEQYF. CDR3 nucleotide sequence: TGTGCCAGCAGCTGGGACCGTTACTCCTACGAGCAGTACTTC.

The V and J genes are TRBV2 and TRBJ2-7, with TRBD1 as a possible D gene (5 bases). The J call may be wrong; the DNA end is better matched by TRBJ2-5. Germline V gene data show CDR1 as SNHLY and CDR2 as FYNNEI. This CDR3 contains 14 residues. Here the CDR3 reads CASSGRQTQETQYF. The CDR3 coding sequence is TGTGCCAGCAGTGGACGACAGACCCAAGAGACCCAGTACTTC.

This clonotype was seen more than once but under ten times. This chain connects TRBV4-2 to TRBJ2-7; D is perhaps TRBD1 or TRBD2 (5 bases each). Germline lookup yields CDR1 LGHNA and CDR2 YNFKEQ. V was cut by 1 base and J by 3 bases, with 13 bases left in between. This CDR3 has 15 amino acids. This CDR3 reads CASSQGGRESYEQYF. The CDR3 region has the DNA TGTGCCAGCAGCCAAGGGGGCAGGGAGAGCTACGAGCAGTACTTC.

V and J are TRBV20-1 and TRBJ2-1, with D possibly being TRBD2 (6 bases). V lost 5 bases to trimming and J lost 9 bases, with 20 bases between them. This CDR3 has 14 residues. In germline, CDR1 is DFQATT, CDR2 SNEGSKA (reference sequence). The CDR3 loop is CSAPTLTSSGEQFF. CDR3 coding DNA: TGCAGTGCTCCTACCCTGACTAGTTCGGGTGAGCAGTTCTTC.

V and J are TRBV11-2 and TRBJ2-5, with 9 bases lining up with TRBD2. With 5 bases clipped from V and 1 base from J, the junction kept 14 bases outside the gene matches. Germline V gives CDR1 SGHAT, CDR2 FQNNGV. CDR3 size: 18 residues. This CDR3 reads CASSARPMASGIQETQYF. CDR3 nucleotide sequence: TGTGCCAGCAGCGCGCGCCCAATGGCTAGCGGGATCCAAGAGACCCAGTACTTC.

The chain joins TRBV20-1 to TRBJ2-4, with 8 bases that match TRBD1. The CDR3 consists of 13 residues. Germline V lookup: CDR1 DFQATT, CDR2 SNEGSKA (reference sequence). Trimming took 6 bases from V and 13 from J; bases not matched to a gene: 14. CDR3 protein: CSAIRAGGYEQYF. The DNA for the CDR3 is TGCAGTGCCATCCGGGCAGGGGGCTATGAGCAGTACTTC.

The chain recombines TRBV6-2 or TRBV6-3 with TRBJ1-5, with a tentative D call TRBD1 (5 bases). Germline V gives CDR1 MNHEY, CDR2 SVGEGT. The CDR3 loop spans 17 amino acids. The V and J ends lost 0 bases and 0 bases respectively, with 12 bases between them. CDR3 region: CASSYSSGRNSNQPQHF. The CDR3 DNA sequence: TGTGCCAGCAGTTACTCGTCAGGGCGTAATAGCAATCAGCCCCAGCATTTT.

CDR3 in DNA: TGTGCCAGCAGCCGGAACCGGGACTTGGGCTACACCTTC. Its translation: CASSRNRDLGYTF. The chain recombines TRBV11-2 with TRBJ1-2; D is possibly TRBD1 (5 bases). CDR3 size: 13 residues. Germline-derived CDR1 and CDR2 are SGHAT and FQNNGV. V dropped 5 bases and J dropped 8 bases, with 15 bases sitting between them.

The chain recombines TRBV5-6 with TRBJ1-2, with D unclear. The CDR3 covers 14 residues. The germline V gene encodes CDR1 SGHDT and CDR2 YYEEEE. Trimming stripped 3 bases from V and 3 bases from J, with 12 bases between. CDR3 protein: CASSSRTGDYGYTF. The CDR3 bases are TGTGCCAGCAGCTCTCGGACCGGGGACTATGGCTACACCTTC.

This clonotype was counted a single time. CDR3 sequence: CASSLSTGGRGGYTF. Here the CDR3 DNA reads TGTGCCAGCAGTTTATCGACAGGGGGCAGGGGTGGCTACACCTTC. The rearrangement uses TRBV27 and TRBJ1-2; 10 nucleotides agree with TRBD1. The CDR3 runs to 15 residues. Germline trimming cut 0 bases from V and 7 bases from J; bases unmatched to any gene: 5. In germline, CDR1 is MNHEY, CDR2 SMNVEV (reference sequence).

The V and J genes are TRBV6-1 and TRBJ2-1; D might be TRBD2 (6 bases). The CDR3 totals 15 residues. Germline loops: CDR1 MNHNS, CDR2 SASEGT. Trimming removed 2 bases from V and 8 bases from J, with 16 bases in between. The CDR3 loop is CASSESFSSVDEQFF. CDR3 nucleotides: TGTGCCAGCAGTGAATCCTTCTCTAGCGTCGATGAGCAGTTCTTC.